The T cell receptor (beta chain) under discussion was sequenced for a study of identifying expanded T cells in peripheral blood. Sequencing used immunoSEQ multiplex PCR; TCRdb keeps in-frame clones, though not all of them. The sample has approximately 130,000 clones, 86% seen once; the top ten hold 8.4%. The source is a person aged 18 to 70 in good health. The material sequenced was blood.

The CDR3: CASSRRRAGVPYNEQFF. In nucleotides, the CDR3 is TGTGCCAGCAGCCGTCGTAGGGCAGGGGTCCCCTACAATGAGCAGTTCTTC. The V call is TRBV5-4, the J call TRBJ2-1; D might be TRBD1 (6 bases). Trimming cost V 4 bases and J 2 bases, with 19 bases left between them. The germline V gene encodes CDR1 SGHNT and CDR2 YYREEE (reference sequence). The CDR3 covers 17 residues.